This TCR beta chain was recorded in a study of Ad26.COV2.S vaccination and SARS-CoV-2 variants. Study overall: In the COV1001 trial, the donor was in the Ad26.COV2.S arm. Administration of Ad26.COV2.S was intramuscular, either once or twice 56 days apart. Regarding the study as a whole: Ad26.COV2.S recipients had broader spike-specific TCRs (P = 0.0014).

The germline V and J ends were trimmed by 4 bases and 7 bases, with 10 bases remaining between them. The length of the CDR3 is 12 residues. The treatment is: some 20 received Ad26.COV2.S at low or high dose, single or two shots; 5 received placebo; per-sample allocation not given. The samples date from day 63 after the first vaccine or placebo injection. Vaccination employed an Ad26 vector expressing the Wuhan-strain SARS-CoV-2 spike. Measured with immunoSEQ multiplex PCR; TCRdb has only the in-frame clones, and not every one. The data show roughly 450,000 clones, 80% to 95% seen once. As regards this clone: Its antigen is currently unknown.

The chain combines TRBV12-3 or TRBV12-4 with TRBJ1-1; possibly TRBD1 for D (5 bases). This receptor was taken from a person between 18 and 65 years old who received the Ad26.COV2.S COVID-19 vaccine or a placebo. The sample was peripheral blood, taken in a trial of Ad26.COV2.S vaccine versus placebo. CDR3 in DNA: TGTGCCAGCAGTTATGTAGGGGATGAAGCTTTCTTT. Translation: CASSYVGDEAFF.